Only a few counts were recorded for the clone carrying this TCR beta chain. The antigen remains undetermined. This sample was included in a study of response to subunit inactivated influenza vaccine. TCRdb reprocessed the RT-PCR reads with MiXCR, giving one entry per CDR3 protein. The sample lists around 760,000 distinct CDR3 sequences, around 14% occurring once. Findings and caveats of the study: Authors suggested that a seasonal influenza vaccination recruits few new T cells each time.

The specimen comprised PBMCs from blood, sampled about 14 days before vaccination. The clonotype comes from a man in his fifties or sixties who received an inactivated influenza vaccine.

This CDR3 is CASSYGVATGELFF. Written as DNA, the CDR3 is TGTGCCAGCAGTTACGGAGTAGCCACCGGGGAGCTGTTTTTT. The V call is TRBV6-2 or TRBV6-3, the J call TRBJ2-2; D ambiguous. The germline V and J ends were trimmed by 2 bases and 4 bases, with 8 bases remaining between them. Germline V gene data show CDR1 as MNHEY and CDR2 as SVGEGT. The CDR3 length is 14 residues.